The 18 T cell receptor beta chains presented below share a single source sample, sequenced in a study of T cell repertoires in cytomegalovirus infection. Each CDR3 protein is one row after TCRdb ran MiXCR on the reads. The repertoire holds some 160,000 distinct CDR3 sequences, with roughly 18% as singletons. The sample comprised CD8+ T cells from PBMCs. These receptors were collected from a human donor in good health (CMV status not recorded). Some clones in this sample may be carry-over from other donors' samples.

The CDR3: CASSLFQGTYEQYF. The CDR3 nucleotides are TGTGCCAGCAGTTTATTTCAGGGAACCTACGAGCAGTACTTC. V is TRBV28 and J is TRBJ2-7, with D perhaps TRBD1 (5 bases). This CDR3 has 14 amino acids. CDR1 MDHEN and CDR2 SYDVKM come from the germline V gene. Trimming shortened V by 1 base and J by 2 bases, and 9 bases separated the two germline ends.

This clonotype has only a few counts. The chain carries TRBV5-5 and TRBJ2-3; TRBD2 is a possible D gene (5 bases). V shed 3 bases and J shed 5 bases, with 13 bases lying between them. This CDR3 is 14 amino acids long. Germline values: CDR1 SGHKS, CDR2 YYEKEE (reference sequence). The CDR3 sequence is CASSSSGVIDTQYF. As DNA, the CDR3 is TGTGCCAGCAGCTCTTCCGGGGTGATAGATACGCAGTATTTT.

This clonotype has only a few counts. This rearrangement joins TRBV19 to TRBJ1-5; 7 bases fit TRBD1. Per germline, CDR1 LNHDA and CDR2 SQIVND (reference sequence). The CDR3 is 15 amino acids. Germline trimming cut 6 bases from V and 1 base from J; bases unmatched to any gene: 6. The CDR3 region is CASSRQGASNQPQHF. The CDR3 coding sequence is TGTGCCAGTAGCAGACAGGGTGCGAGCAATCAGCCCCAGCATTTT.

This clonotype appeared a few times. V and J are TRBV7-3 and TRBJ2-1, with D perhaps assigned TRBD1 or TRBD2 (5 bases each). Germline CDR1 is SGHTA and CDR2 is FQGTGA. The CDR3 runs 13 residues. Trimming removed 3 bases at V and 10 bases at J, with 13 bases between. The CDR3 loop is CASSFGAKGEQFF. CDR3 DNA: TGTGCCAGCAGCTTCGGGGCGAAGGGCGAGCAGTTCTTC.

The chain uses TRBV7-2 and TRBJ2-5; no firm D call. This CDR3 spans 15 amino acids. V was trimmed by 1 base and J by 1 base, leaving 10 bases between them. Germline values: CDR1 SGHTA, CDR2 FQGNSA. CDR3: CASSLGSQPQETQYF. In DNA form, the CDR3 reads TGTGCCAGCAGCTTAGGTTCTCAGCCCCAAGAGACCCAGTACTTC.

V is TRBV7-2 and J is TRBJ2-7; 8 bases match TRBD1. V was pared by 5 bases and J by 4 bases, with 10 bases of the junction left unmatched. The CDR3 runs 15 residues. Germline V CDR1 and CDR2: SGHTA, FQGNSA. CDR3 sequence reads: CASSQGAREGYEQYF. The CDR3 coding sequence is TGTGCCAGCAGCCAGGGGGCCAGGGAAGGGTACGAGCAGTACTTC. Supplemented by reference TRBV7-2 and TRBJ2-7, the full variable domain reads GAGVSQSPSNKVTEKGKDVELRCDPISGHTALYWYRQSLGQGLEFLIYFQGNSAPDKSGLPSDRFSAERTGGSVSTLTIQRTQQEDSAVYLCASSQGAREGYEQYFGPGTRLTVT.

The chain combines TRBV6-2 or TRBV6-3 with TRBJ2-7; D gene uncertain. The CDR3 consists of 16 residues. Trimming cost V 0 bases and J 7 bases, with 19 bases left between them. The germline V gene has CDR1 MNHEY and CDR2 SVGEGT. The CDR3 region is CASSYSKTLLWEEQYF. The CDR3 region has the DNA TGTGCCAGCAGTTACTCGAAGACCCTACTTTGGGAAGAGCAGTACTTC.

The chain combines TRBV6-6 with TRBJ1-1; D is unresolved. Trimming pared 2 bases from V and 4 bases from J, leaving 17 bases between. This CDR3 contains 16 residues. Germline loops: CDR1 MNHNY, CDR2 SVGAGI (reference sequence). CDR3 in DNA: TGTGCCAGCAGTTACACCTCGCCCGGTTCAGGCACTGAAGCTTTCTTT. Protein: CASSYTSPGSGTEAFF.

This clonotype was seen a few times. The chain carries TRBV6-2 or TRBV6-3 and TRBJ2-7; perhaps TRBD1 as D (5 bases). V dropped 5 bases and J dropped 0 bases, with 11 bases sitting between them. CDR1 is MNHEY, CDR2 SVGEGT, per germline. CDR3 length: 14 residues. The CDR3 DNA sequence: TGTGCCAGCAGTGACAGCGTGGACTCCTACGAGCAGTACTTC. Translating gives CASSDSVDSYEQYF.

This clonotype was seen more than once but under ten times. Here the CDR3 reads CASSVAESRRGVYNEQFF. CDR3 nucleotide sequence: TGTGCCAGCAGCGTAGCTGAAAGTCGAAGGGGGGTCTACAATGAGCAGTTCTTC. This chain joins TRBV9 and TRBJ2-1, with D possibly called TRBD1 or TRBD2 (6 bases each). The CDR3 length is 18 residues. Per germline, CDR1 SGDLS and CDR2 YYNGEE. The V and J ends lost 0 bases and 3 bases respectively, with 19 bases between them.

This rearrangement joins TRBV6-2 or TRBV6-3 to TRBJ2-2, with no clear D. The CDR3 loop spans 14 amino acids. The germline V gene has CDR1 MNHEY and CDR2 SVGEGT. V gave up 6 bases and J gave up 3 bases, with 11 bases separating them. This chain's CDR3 is CASRGPGDTGELFF. CDR3 sequence (DNA): TGTGCCAGCAGAGGGCCGGGTGACACCGGGGAGCTGTTTTTT.

The chain uses TRBV15 and TRBJ2-5; a possible D gene is TRBD1 (5 bases). There are 14 residues in the CDR3. V lost 0 bases to trimming and J lost 4 bases, with 9 bases between them. CDR1 and CDR2 from the germline V gene are LNHNV and YYDKDF (reference sequence). CDR3 residues: CATSREGLPETQYF. The CDR3 bases are TGTGCCACCAGCAGAGAGGGGCTCCCAGAGACCCAGTACTTC.

This chain joins TRBV7-3 and TRBJ2-7, with D perhaps TRBD2 (6 bases). The CDR3 consists of 17 residues. CDR1 is SGHTA and CDR2 is FQGTGA in the germline V gene. Trimming took 2 bases from V and 5 from J, leaving 22 bases between them. CDR3 amino acids: CASSLRDSVLGGDEQYF. The DNA for the CDR3 is TGTGCCAGCAGCTTACGCGATTCGGTCCTGGGGGGTGACGAGCAGTACTTC. The full variable domain, with the rest looked up from reference TRBV7-3 and TRBJ2-7, is GAGVSQTPSNKVTEKGKYVELRCDPISGHTALYWYRQSLGQGPEFLIYFQGTGAADDSGLPNDRFFAVRPEGSVSTLKIQRTERGDSAVYLCASSLRDSVLGGDEQYFGPGTRLTVT.

This sequence joins TRBV5-6 and TRBJ1-1; no firm D call. CDR1 is SGHDT, CDR2 YYEEEE, per germline. CDR3 length: 13 residues. Trimming removed 6 bases from V and 1 base from J, with 10 bases in between. The CDR3 spells CASTFTPNTEAFF. The CDR3 nucleotides are TGTGCCAGCACCTTTACACCGAACACTGAAGCTTTCTTT.

The gene calls are TRBV7-9 and TRBJ2-1, with a weak D call TRBD2 (5 bases). CDR1 and CDR2 (germline): SEHNR, FQNEAQ (reference sequence). Trimming removed 6 bases from V and 8 bases from J, with 17 bases in between. The length of the CDR3 is 14 residues. CDR3 sequence (DNA): TGTGCCAGCAGAGGGAGAGCGAGTGTCGATGAGCAGTTCTTC. Residues: CASRGRASVDEQFF. The full variable domain, rest sourced from reference TRBV7-9 and TRBJ2-1, is DTGVSQNPRHKITKRGQNVTFRCDPISEHNRLYWYRQTLGQGPEFLTYFQNEAQLEKSRLLSDRFSAERPKGSFSTLEIQRTEQGDSAMYLCASRGRASVDEQFFGPGTRLTVL.

CDR3 residues: CASSPLQAYNEQFF. The DNA for the CDR3 is TGTGCCAGCAGTCCTCTCCAGGCCTACAATGAGCAGTTCTTC. V and J are TRBV6-2 or TRBV6-3 and TRBJ2-1; D unclear. Trimming removed 5 bases from V and 2 bases from J, with 10 bases in between. This CDR3 is 14 amino acids long. Germline V gene lookup returns CDR1 MNHEY and CDR2 SVGEGT.

The rearrangement uses TRBV5-6 and TRBJ2-2; D may be TRBD1 or TRBD2 (5 bases each). V shed 3 bases and J shed 0 bases, with 12 bases lying between them. The CDR3 has 16 amino acids. Per the germline V gene, CDR1 is SGHDT and CDR2 is YYEEEE. The CDR3 DNA reads as TGTGCCAGCAGCTCTGAGGGGTTTGCGAACACCGGGGAGCTGTTTTTT. It yields the protein CASSSEGFANTGELFF.

Only a few counts were recorded for this clonotype. The chain has TRBV15 and TRBJ1-5; D is ambiguous. The CDR3 runs 13 residues. The V gene's germline CDR1 is LNHNV and CDR2 YYDKDF (reference sequence). V was shortened by 5 bases and J by 4 bases, with 9 bases between the two germline ends. For the CDR3, the DNA is TGTGCCACCAGCTCTCAGGTGAATCAGCCCCAGCATTTT. It yields the protein CATSSQVNQPQHF.